What follows describes a single T cell receptor beta chain. The target antigen is unknown. These data come from a study of early T cells in non-severe SARS-CoV-2 infection. Study overall: Sequencing input comprised bulk RNA from unsorted whole blood; chain pairing was not available. Study observations and caveats: The VDJdb matching leaned toward anti-spike CD8 responses and overlooked private and CD4 specificities.

Germline V CDR1 and CDR2: SQVTM, ANQGSEA. V lost 4 bases and J lost 4, with 8 bases in between. This CDR3 has 12 amino acids. Researchers tagged individual cDNA molecules with unique molecular identifiers. TCRdb ran MiXCR on the 5' RACE reads and lists one entry per CDR3 protein. The sample lists 51,000 or so distinct CDR3 sequences, 9.5% to 12% occurring once. Sample: whole blood. The receptor comes from an adult who was a healthcare worker with PCR-confirmed SARS-CoV-2 infection or an uninfected control (not recorded which). This rearrangement joins TRBV29-1 to TRBJ2-1; the D is unclear. CDR3 residues: CSVVLSYNEQFF. Written as DNA, the CDR3 is TGCAGCGTTGTACTGTCTTACAATGAGCAGTTCTTC.